The rows below give T cell receptor beta chains drawn from one sample of a study of shared clonotypes between healthy human individuals. Method: immunoSEQ multiplex PCR; TCRdb's copy keeps in-frame clones and lacks some. Among 2 million to 2.5 million clones listed, under 97% were seen once. Input material: naive CD4+ T cells sorted from blood. These TCRs come from a man between 18 and 35 years old in good health. CDR3s include the opening cysteine and the closing phenylalanine or tryptophan. Each record gives: V gene, clone size, D gene, J gene, CDR3 protein, CDR3 DNA. D genes are given only for firm matches. Part of the rows lack a size; the others show once, few, many or a class for expanded clones.

v_call: TRBV28; clone_size: NA; d_call: NA; j_call: TRBJ1-4; cdr3_aa: CASRTGGLGKLFF; cdr3_nt: TGTGCCAGCAGGACCGGGGGACTTGGAAAACTGTTTTTT
v_call: TRBV4-1; clone_size: NA; d_call: NA; j_call: TRBJ1-2; cdr3_aa: CASSQDSDISILNF; cdr3_nt: TGCGCCAGCAGCCAAGATTCGGACATCTCCATTCTTAACTTC
v_call: TRBV7-9; clone_size: NA; d_call: NA; j_call: TRBJ2-1; cdr3_aa: CASSRGSWNEQFF; cdr3_nt: TGTGCCAGCAGCCGGGGGAGTTGGAATGAGCAGTTCTTC
v_call: TRBV5-1; clone_size: NA; d_call: NA; j_call: TRBJ2-3; cdr3_aa: CASSENSDTQYF; cdr3_nt: TGCGCCAGCAGCGAAAATTCAGATACGCAGTATTTT
v_call: TRBV9; clone_size: NA; d_call: NA; j_call: TRBJ1-4; cdr3_aa: CASSASRAASFGYEKLFF; cdr3_nt: TGTGCCAGCAGCGCCAGCCGGGCCGCAAGCTTTGGTTATGAAAAACTGTTTTTT
v_call: TRBV6-5; clone_size: NA; d_call: NA; j_call: TRBJ2-5; cdr3_aa: CASNARGRGQETQYF; cdr3_nt: TGTGCCAGCAACGCCCGGGGCAGGGGACAAGAGACCCAGTACTTC
v_call: TRBV4-3; clone_size: NA; d_call: TRBD2; j_call: TRBJ2-1; cdr3_aa: CASSQEAKAGGSYNEQFF; cdr3_nt: TGCGCCAGCAGCCAAGAGGCCAAAGCGGGAGGGTCCTACAATGAGCAGTTCTTC
v_call: TRBV29-1; clone_size: once; d_call: NA; j_call: TRBJ2-1; cdr3_aa: CSATRTRDSYNEQFF; cdr3_nt: TGCAGCGCAACTAGGACTCGTGACTCCTACAATGAGCAGTTCTTC
v_call: TRBV6-5; clone_size: NA; d_call: NA; j_call: TRBJ1-4; cdr3_aa: CASSRRTFLGEKLFF; cdr3_nt: TGTGCCAGCAGTCGCCGGACCTTTCTGGGGGAAAAACTGTTTTTT
v_call: TRBV5-1; clone_size: NA; d_call: NA; j_call: TRBJ2-3; cdr3_aa: CASSYRWASTDTQYF; cdr3_nt: TGCGCCAGCAGCTATCGGTGGGCTAGCACAGATACGCAGTATTTT
v_call: TRBV21-1; clone_size: NA; d_call: NA; j_call: TRBJ2-7; cdr3_aa: CASTKRGKREAIYEQYF; cdr3_nt: TGTGCCAGCACCAAAAGGGGAAAGCGGGAGGCCATCTACGAGCAGTACTTC
v_call: TRBV6-1; clone_size: NA; d_call: NA; j_call: TRBJ1-2; cdr3_aa: CASSETKVRTAGYTF; cdr3_nt: TGTGCCAGCAGTGAAACTAAAGTCAGGACAGCGGGCTACACCTTC
v_call: TRBV6-5; clone_size: NA; d_call: TRBD2; j_call: TRBJ2-1; cdr3_aa: CASSRGLAGGNEQFF; cdr3_nt: TGTGCCAGCAGTCGGGGACTAGCGGGAGGCAATGAGCAGTTCTTC
v_call: TRBV7-2; clone_size: NA; d_call: NA; j_call: TRBJ1-2; cdr3_aa: CASSSTPGYGYTF; cdr3_nt: TGTGCCAGCAGCTCCACTCCGGGTTATGGCTACACCTTC
v_call: TRBV7-2; clone_size: NA; d_call: NA; j_call: TRBJ2-1; cdr3_aa: CASSLAGVWNEQFF; cdr3_nt: TGTGCCAGCAGCTTAGCGGGAGTGTGGAATGAGCAGTTCTTC
v_call: TRBV27; clone_size: NA; d_call: TRBD2; j_call: TRBJ2-1; cdr3_aa: CASSRLAGGHVGQFF; cdr3_nt: TGTGCCAGCAGTAGACTAGCGGGAGGCCACGTAGGGCAGTTCTTC
v_call: TRBV5-4; clone_size: NA; d_call: NA; j_call: TRBJ2-3; cdr3_aa: CASSPGTFTDTQYF; cdr3_nt: TGTGCCAGCAGCCCAGGGACTTTCACAGATACGCAGTATTTT